Listed here are 4 T cell receptor beta chains from one sample, sequenced in a study of beta chain features in type 1 diabetes. Of the isolated RNA, all was reverse transcribed, and so the sequenced material was expressed TCRB transcripts. The table came from immunoSEQ multiplex PCR; TCRdb's copy has only in-frame clones and leaves some out. The table shows 430,000 or so clones, with 9.5% to 12% occurring only once. Sequencing input: naive CD4+ T cells from blood. These receptors were collected from a woman aged 18-29 years in good health.

The V and J genes are TRBV5-4 and TRBJ2-2; D call uncertain. This CDR3 has 16 amino acids. In germline, CDR1 is SGHNT, CDR2 YYREEE (reference sequence). Trimming pared 1 base from V and 1 base from J, leaving 11 bases between. CDR3 protein: CASSLYASRNTGELFF. The CDR3 region has the DNA TGTGCCAGCAGCTTGTATGCCTCCCGGAACACCGGGGAGCTGTTTTTT.

The V call is TRBV11-1, the J call TRBJ2-7; unclear D gene. V was trimmed by 1 base and J by 6 bases, leaving 16 bases between them. The germline gives CDR1 SGHAT, CDR2 FQDESV (reference sequence). The length of the CDR3 is 15 residues. CDR3 amino acids: CASSLGVGLNTEQYF. The CDR3 DNA is TGTGCCAGCAGCTTAGGCGTTGGCTTAAACACCGAGCAGTACTTC.

V is TRBV2 and J is TRBJ1-4; 9 bases are shared with TRBD1. The V gene end was trimmed by 6 bases and the J gene end by 8 bases; junction bases not matched to a gene: 10. This CDR3 is built from 15 residues. Looked up from germline, CDR1 is SNHLY and CDR2 is FYNNEI. CDR3 protein: CASRRPGQGGEKLFF. The CDR3 DNA reads as TGTGCCAGCAGAAGACCGGGACAGGGTGGAGAAAAACTGTTTTTT. Full variable domain (missing parts from reference TRBV2 and TRBJ1-4): EPEVTQTPSHQVTQMGQEVILRCVPISNHLYFYWYRQILGQKVEFLVSFYNNEISEKSEIFDDQFSVERPDGSNFTLKIRSTKLEDSAMYFCASRRPGQGGEKLFFGSGTQLSVL.

This clone showed up just a few times. The chain couples TRBV28 to TRBJ2-5; TRBD1 matches 8 bases. After removal of 6 bases from V and 7 bases from J, the junction contained 7 bases not matched to a gene. This CDR3 has 13 residues. In germline, CDR1 is MDHEN, CDR2 SYDVKM. The CDR3 is CASRRQGTGTQYF. In nucleotides, the CDR3 is TGTGCCAGCAGGCGACAGGGGACGGGGACCCAGTACTTC.